Following are 27 T cell receptor beta chains from one sample sequenced in a study of CD8 T cells in Susac syndrome. cDNA came from approximately 0.5 to 1 ug RNA primed by random hexamers. TCRdb reanalysed the immunoSEQ multiplex PCR reads using MiXCR and keeps one entry per CDR3 protein. In the table there are about 180,000 distinct CDR3 sequences, approximately 96% of which are singletons. Sample: CD8+ T cells from PBMCs. The receptor source for this set is a human donor with multiple sclerosis.

V usage is TRBV7-9 and J usage is TRBJ2-2; weak D call: TRBD2 (5 bases). Looked up from germline, CDR1 is SEHNR and CDR2 is FQNEAQ (reference sequence). Deletions cut 7 bases from V and 6 bases from J, with 12 bases between. This CDR3 is 13 amino acids long. CDR3 bases: TGTGCCAGCACGGAGAGGGCGGCCGGGGAGCTGTTTTTT. Translated, it gives CASTERAAGELFF.

This clonotype was detected once. This sequence joins TRBV13 and TRBJ2-5; D is unresolved. CDR3 length: 14 amino acids. The germline V and J ends were trimmed by 2 bases and 5 bases, with 12 bases remaining between them. Looked up from germline, CDR1 is PRHDT and CDR2 is FYEKMQ (reference sequence). The CDR3 region has the DNA TGTGCCAGCAGCTTAAATCCGGGTCCGGAGACCCAGTACTTC. The encoded protein is CASSLNPGPETQYF.

The rearrangement uses TRBV29-1 and TRBJ2-1, with 7 bases that match TRBD1. CDR3 length: 14 residues. Germline V gene data show CDR1 as SQVTM and CDR2 as ANQGSEA. V lost 3 bases to trimming and J lost 0 bases; unmatched junction nucleotides: 2. As DNA, the CDR3 is TGCAGCGTTGAGGACAGGAGCTCCTACAATGAGCAGTTCTTC. This sequence encodes CSVEDRSSYNEQFF.

The CDR3, as DNA: TGTGCCAGCAGCTCGCCCATCGACAGGAAGGGCGGCTACACCTTC. It encodes CASSSPIDRKGGYTF. The chain links TRBV5-4 to TRBJ1-2; D perhaps matches TRBD1 (6 bases). The germline V gene has CDR1 SGHNT and CDR2 YYREEE (reference sequence). The V end was cut by 3 bases, the J end by 8 bases, with 20 bases between. The length of the CDR3 is 15 residues.

The chain is built from TRBV9 and TRBJ2-3; TRBD2 matches 10 bases. The J segment lost 2 bases and the V segment lost 2 bases, leaving 2 bases of the junction unmatched. CDR1 and CDR2 from the germline V gene are SGDLS and YYNGEE. The CDR3 is 15 residues long. The CDR3 bases are TGTGCCAGCAGCGTCGGACTAGCGGTCACAGATACGCAGTATTTT. Its translation is CASSVGLAVTDTQYF.

The V and J genes are TRBV11-3 and TRBJ2-7; TRBD2 is a possible D gene (6 bases). Trimming pared 8 bases from V and 2 bases from J, leaving 19 bases between. Germline CDR1 SGHNT, CDR2 YENEEA. This CDR3 is 15 amino acids long. CDR3 DNA: TGTGCCAGCTCGGCCCGGGACTTTCAAACCTACGAGCAGTACTTC. Translating gives CASSARDFQTYEQYF.

This clonotype was counted a single time. The chain joins TRBV5-1 to TRBJ1-1; D is possibly TRBD1 (6 bases). This CDR3 has 15 residues. Trimming took off 3 bases at V and 1 base at J, with 13 bases between the two ends. Germline CDR1 reads SGHRS; CDR2 reads YFSETQ. CDR3 nucleotide sequence: TGCGCCAGCAGCTCGACAGGAGTCGGGAACACTGAAGCTTTCTTT. Amino acids: CASSSTGVGNTEAFF. Full variable domain (missing parts from reference TRBV5-1 and TRBJ1-1): KAGVTQTPRYLIKTRGQQVTLSCSPISGHRSVSWYQQTPGQGLQFLFEYFSETQRNKGNFPGRFSGRQFSNSRSEMNVSTLELGDSALYLCASSSTGVGNTEAFFGQGTRLTVV.

The J gene is TRBJ1-1, the V gene TRBV28, with 9 bases identical to TRBD1. Germline V CDR1 and CDR2: MDHEN, SYDVKM. V was clipped by 3 bases and J by 5 bases; unmatched bases: 4. The CDR3 loop spans 14 amino acids. For the CDR3, the DNA is TGTGCCAGCAGTTTCAACAGGGGGCGGACTGAAGCTTTCTTT. As protein: CASSFNRGRTEAFF.

This clonotype was counted a single time. The chain has TRBV6-5 and TRBJ1-1, with D possibly TRBD1 on 5 matching bases. V lost 4 bases and J 2 bases, leaving 8 bases between the germline ends. Germline V gene sequence: CDR1 MNHEY, CDR2 SVGAGI. CDR3 size: 13 residues. The chain's CDR3 is CASSSTVNTEAFF. CDR3 DNA: TGTGCCAGCAGTTCGACAGTTAACACTGAAGCTTTCTTT.

The chain carries TRBV6-5 and TRBJ1-2; D gene ambiguous. The V end lost 7 bases, the J end lost 7 bases, and 10 bases lay between the germline ends. The germline V gene has CDR1 MNHEY and CDR2 SVGAGI. The CDR3 is made up of 11 amino acids. CDR3 sequence reads: CASTGRGGYTF. In nucleotides, the CDR3 is TGTGCCAGCACTGGCCGGGGTGGCTACACCTTC.

This rearrangement joins TRBV29-1 to TRBJ1-4, with 7 bases matching TRBD1. The CDR3 is made up of 14 amino acids. Germline V gene lookup returns CDR1 SQVTM and CDR2 ANQGSEA. The ends lost 7 bases at V and 6 bases at J; junction bases unmatched: 11. In DNA form, the CDR3 reads TGCAGCGCCCGGGGGGGACAGTGGGATGAAAAACTGTTTTTT. Translating it yields CSARGGQWDEKLFF.

A single count supports this clonotype. This chain links TRBV27 with TRBJ1-2; TRBD1 agrees at 8 bases. Germline V CDR1 and CDR2: MNHEY, SMNVEV (reference sequence). The CDR3 runs to 14 residues. J gave up 5 bases and V 5 bases, and 7 bases lay outside the gene matches. The CDR3 nucleotides read TGTGCCAGCAGTCTTACAGGGGGTAGATATGGCTACACCTTC. Translated, it gives CASSLTGGRYGYTF.

The chain combines TRBV29-1 with TRBJ2-3, with TRBD2 as a possible D gene (6 bases). The CDR3 has 15 amino acids. Germline CDR1 and CDR2: SQVTM and ANQGSEA. V gave up 7 bases and J gave up 4 bases, with 21 bases separating them. The CDR3 loop reads CSGQMVRDQSDTQYF. CDR3 sequence (DNA): TGCAGCGGCCAAATGGTGCGGGATCAGTCAGATACGCAGTATTTT.

This clonotype was observed once. This rearrangement joins TRBV5-1 to TRBJ2-1; 9 bases line up with TRBD1. Germline V gives CDR1 SGHRS, CDR2 YFSETQ. V lost 3 bases, J lost 12 bases, and 16 bases stayed unmatched. The CDR3 consists of 16 residues. CDR3 in DNA: TGCGCCAGCAGCTCCTCCGGGACAGGGTCCCTGGTTGGGCAGTTCTTC. Translated: CASSSSGTGSLVGQFF. The variable domain in full, with the rest retrieved from reference TRBV5-1 and TRBJ2-1, is KAGVTQTPRYLIKTRGQQVTLSCSPISGHRSVSWYQQTPGQGLQFLFEYFSETQRNKGNFPGRFSGRQFSNSRSEMNVSTLELGDSALYLCASSSSGTGSLVGQFFGPGTRLTVL.

The rearrangement links TRBV4-1 to TRBJ1-1; no firm D call. Trimming cost V 2 bases and J 6 bases, with 16 bases left between them. Germline CDR1 is MGHRA and CDR2 is YSYEKL. This CDR3 has 15 amino acids. The CDR3 coding sequence is TGCGCCAGCAGCCAACCACAATTTCGTGGGGCTGAAGCTTTCTTT. It yields the protein CASSQPQFRGAEAFF.

The chain employs TRBV15 and TRBJ1-5, with D unclear. This CDR3 has 14 residues. Germline V gives CDR1 LNHNV, CDR2 YYDKDF (reference sequence). The V and J ends lost 0 bases and 1 base respectively, with 4 bases between them. CDR3 in amino acids: CATSREDSNQPQHF. The CDR3 DNA sequence: TGTGCCACCAGCAGAGAGGACAGCAATCAGCCCCAGCATTTT.

The gene calls are TRBV27 and TRBJ2-7, with 11 bases matching TRBD1. Germline values: CDR1 MNHEY, CDR2 SMNVEV (reference sequence). V was pared by 0 bases and J by 6 bases, with 4 bases of the junction left unmatched. The CDR3 totals 15 residues. The CDR3 spells CASSLSWTGGGEQYF. The CDR3 DNA follows: TGTGCCAGCAGTTTATCATGGACAGGGGGCGGCGAGCAGTACTTC.

V gene TRBV21-1 combines with J gene TRBJ1-2; the table gives TRBD1 as D, unverified against the DNA. TRBV21-1 is described as a pseudogene. This CDR3 has 15 amino acids. In DNA form, the CDR3 reads TGTGCCAGCAGCCAGGACAGGGTCCGACTCTATGGCTACACCTTC. This gives the protein CASSQDRVRLYGYTF.

CDR3 bases: TGTGCCAGCAGTTCATTCCTGGACAGCCAAGAGACCCAGTACTTC. Protein: CASSSFLDSQETQYF. The chain carries TRBV27 and TRBJ2-5, with TRBD1 as a possible D gene (6 bases). Germline CDR1 reads MNHEY; CDR2 reads SMNVEV (reference sequence). The CDR3 runs to 15 residues. V was cut by 4 bases and J by 1 base, with 13 bases left in between.

The rearrangement links TRBV29-1 to TRBJ2-1; no clear D gene. CDR3 size: 14 residues. V was clipped by 6 bases and J by 3 bases, with 15 bases between them. CDR1 and CDR2 (germline): SQVTM, ANQGSEA. The CDR3 loop is CSVPRRTYYNEQFF. CDR3 DNA: TGCAGCGTGCCCAGGCGAACCTACTACAATGAGCAGTTCTTC.

This rearrangement joins TRBV14 to TRBJ2-2; D might be TRBD1 (6 bases). V was pared by 9 bases and J by 6 bases, with 17 bases between. Per germline, CDR1 SGHDN and CDR2 FVKESK. This CDR3 region has 14 residues. CDR3 in DNA: TGTGCCAGTGCCCTCCGGGCAGGGGCCGGGGAGCTGTTTTTT. As protein: CASALRAGAGELFF.

The chain couples TRBV7-2 to TRBJ1-2, with 9 bases fitting TRBD1. Trimming at V came to 5 bases and at J to 4 bases, leaving 11 bases not matched to a gene. Germline loops: CDR1 SGHTA, CDR2 FQGNSA. This CDR3 is 16 amino acids long. For the CDR3, the DNA is TGTGCCAGCAGCCACGCCGGGACAGGGTTGATCTATGGCTACACCTTC. Translated: CASSHAGTGLIYGYTF.

The chain employs TRBV15 and TRBJ2-4, with 9 bases that match TRBD2. The CDR3 totals 16 residues. CDR1 LNHNV and CDR2 YYDKDF come from the germline V gene (reference sequence). Trimming at V came to 6 bases and at J to 7 bases, leaving 13 bases not matched to a gene. The CDR3 region has the DNA TGTGCCACCAGAGATCGGCGGGAGGGCCTAGAGAACATTCAGTACTTC. It codes for CATRDRREGLENIQYF.

The CDR3: CASGGVVGGYTF. The CDR3 DNA reads as TGTGCCAGCGGGGGAGTGGTTGGTGGCTACACCTTC. The V gene is TRBV9, the J gene TRBJ1-2; a possible D gene is TRBD1 (5 bases). Germline loops: CDR1 SGDLS, CDR2 YYNGEE. The CDR3 extends over 12 amino acids. V lost 7 bases, J lost 7 bases, and 14 bases lay in between.

The chain carries TRBV4-1 and TRBJ1-2, with D possibly TRBD1 on 6 matching bases. This CDR3 spans 13 amino acids. V dropped 4 bases and J dropped 8 bases, with 14 bases sitting between them. Germline values: CDR1 MGHRA, CDR2 YSYEKL. The DNA for the CDR3 is TGCGCCAGCAGCCCACGACAGGAAACGGGCTACACCTTC. This codes for CASSPRQETGYTF.

This chain links TRBV5-1 with TRBJ1-1, with 10 positions matching TRBD1. The CDR3 runs 17 residues. V lost 4 bases, J lost 1 base, and 10 bases stayed unmatched. Germline-derived CDR1 and CDR2 are SGHRS and YFSETQ. The CDR3 spells CASSNTGTGAWNTEAFF. Written as DNA, the CDR3 is TGCGCCAGCAGCAATACCGGGACAGGGGCCTGGAACACTGAAGCTTTCTTT. Full variable domain (outside the CDR3, taken from reference TRBV5-1 and TRBJ1-1): KAGVTQTPRYLIKTRGQQVTLSCSPISGHRSVSWYQQTPGQGLQFLFEYFSETQRNKGNFPGRFSGRQFSNSRSEMNVSTLELGDSALYLCASSNTGTGAWNTEAFFGQGTRLTVV.

V and J are TRBV9 and TRBJ1-2, with D uncertain. The CDR3 spans 10 residues. Germline CDR1 and CDR2: SGDLS and YYNGEE. Trimming removed 3 bases at V and 10 bases at J, with 7 bases between. The CDR3 is CASSGVVYTF. In DNA form, the CDR3 reads TGTGCCAGCAGCGGGGTAGTCTACACCTTC.